What follows is one T cell receptor beta chain and its context. The data were taken from a study of blood T cell repertoires in COVID-19. Overall study context: Italy, Spain and the United States were the sources of the convalescent and acute COVID-19 samples. The analysed material was cDNA or gDNA that came from T cells, B-cell-depleted T cells, or PBMCs.

This CDR3 has 15 amino acids. Germline loops: CDR1 SGHVS, CDR2 FQNEAQ. V lost 3 bases and J 7 bases, leaving 19 bases between the germline ends. The repertoire was sequenced with immunoSEQ multiplex PCR; TCRdb's copy has only in-frame clones and lacks some. The sample holds fewer than 250,000 clones, 70% to 90% seen once. The material sequenced was peripheral blood. The source of this sequence is a woman in her seventies with active or convalescent COVID-19. The chain has TRBV7-8 and TRBJ2-7, with D possibly TRBD2 on 5 matching bases. The CDR3 nucleotides are TGTGCCAGCAGCTTGACCAGCTCCGGGGATCTGGAGCAGTACTTC. This codes for CASSLTSSGDLEQYF.